The source of this TCR beta chain is a study of OX40 agonist ivuxolimab in advanced cancers. Study in general: Administration of intravenous ivuxolimab to patients occurred every 2 weeks at 0.01 to 10 mg/kg. Males comprised 70% to 90% of the group, whose mean age was about 60 years (range about 20 to 79).

Systemic immunosuppression or autoimmune disease history was grounds to exclude patients. Here immunoSEQ multiplex PCR was the method, and the copy in TCRdb shows in-frame clones only, minus some. Among over 70,000 clones listed, about 93% were seen once. This CDR3 comprises 14 residues. Germline CDR1 is SGHVS and CDR2 is FNYEAQ. Trimming at V came to 1 base and at J to 5 bases, leaving 4 bases not matched to a gene. The origin of this receptor is an adult with an advanced solid tumor such as melanoma, head and neck, liver or kidney cancer. The chain combines TRBV7-6 with TRBJ2-7; 8 bases match TRBD1. The input for sequencing was CD4+ or CD8+ T cells sorted from blood, taken in a trial of the OX40 agonist ivuxolimab. The CDR3 loop reads CASSLGTGPNEQYF. CDR3 in DNA: TGTGCCAGCAGCTTAGGGACAGGGCCCAACGAGCAGTACTTC.